This T cell receptor (beta chain) was documented in a study of PD-1 blockade in classical Hodgkin lymphoma. Study-level results: Patients newly diagnosed and complete responders had comparable baseline diversity. Reports indicated that newly diagnosed patients had lower baseline TCR diversity than healthy donors did.

Data came from immunoSEQ multiplex PCR; TCRdb stores just in-frame clones and leaves some out. The sample lists just under 20,000 clones, more than 75% occurring once. About this clone itself: Its target is unknown.

The time point: cycle 4 day 1 (C4D1), after 6 weeks of nivolumab. All patients experienced relapse after autologous stem cell transplantation, and brentuximab vedotin exposure was variable. The patients, who had relapsed/refractory classical Hodgkin lymphoma, achieved best responses of complete response, partial response or progressive disease. The TCR originated in a human donor with classical Hodgkin lymphoma. The sequencing here drew on peripheral blood mononuclear cells (PBMCs), taken before the fourth cycle of nivolumab.

CDR3 amino acids: CASSSRARGRENEQFF. CDR3 DNA: TGTGCCAGCAGTTCGCGCGCCAGGGGGCGCGAGAATGAGCAGTTCTTC. V and J are TRBV28 and TRBJ2-1; 8 bases are a match to TRBD1. The CDR3 spans 16 residues. V dropped 4 bases and J dropped 7; count of bases not matched to a gene: 12. Germline V gene lookup returns CDR1 MDHEN and CDR2 SYDVKM.